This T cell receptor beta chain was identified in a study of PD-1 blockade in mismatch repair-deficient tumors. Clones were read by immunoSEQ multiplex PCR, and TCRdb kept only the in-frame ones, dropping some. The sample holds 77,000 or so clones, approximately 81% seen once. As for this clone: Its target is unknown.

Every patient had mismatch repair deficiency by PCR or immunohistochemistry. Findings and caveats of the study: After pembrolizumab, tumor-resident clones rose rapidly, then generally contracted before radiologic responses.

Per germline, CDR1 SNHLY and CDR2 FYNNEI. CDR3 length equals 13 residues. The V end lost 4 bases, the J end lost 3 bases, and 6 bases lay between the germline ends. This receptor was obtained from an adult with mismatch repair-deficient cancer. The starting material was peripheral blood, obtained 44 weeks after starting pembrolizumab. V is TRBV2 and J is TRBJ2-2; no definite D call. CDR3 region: CASSGQDTGELFF. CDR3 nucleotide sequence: TGTGCCAGCAGTGGCCAGGACACCGGGGAGCTGTTTTTT.